The present T cell receptor beta chain was sequenced within a study of T cell responses to AZD1222 COVID-19 vaccine. Whole-study context: Second-dose recipients at about 4 or about 12 weeks were treated as one pooled group. General observations from the study: Seropositive at baseline were only a handful of AZD1222 recipients. Spike-wide vaccine-associated CD4 TCRs dominated at 160-218 and 743-854.

V lost 4 bases to trimming and J lost 6 bases, with 15 bases between them. CDR3 length: 15 amino acids. Germline V gene lookup returns CDR1 MNHEY and CDR2 SMNVEV (reference sequence). About this clone itself: Its antigen is still unknown.

Profiling relied on immunoSEQ multiplex PCR, and the TCRdb table lists in-frame clones only, not all of them. The repertoire includes about 83,000 clones, more than 75% of them detected once, and 8.5% to 9% sits in the top ten. The source material was peripheral blood, sampled on day 0 of AZD1222 vaccination. This sequence originates from an adult in good health. The chain is built from TRBV27 and TRBJ1-4; D is possibly TRBD1 (6 bases). CDR3 sequence (DNA): TGTGCCAGCAGTTCCGGTACAGGGAGAGATGAAAAACTGTTTTTT. Its protein product is CASSSGTGRDEKLFF.